The 32 T cell receptor beta chains reported below all come from one sample, sequenced in a study of OX40 agonist ivuxolimab in advanced cancers. Libraries were prepared by immunoSEQ multiplex PCR; TCRdb keeps only in-frame clonotypes and omits some of them. The sample lists about 63,000 clones, roughly nine tenths seen once, with approximately 10% in the top ten. The sample here was CD4+ or CD8+ T cells sorted from blood, taken in a trial of the OX40 agonist ivuxolimab. The receptors shown here come from an adult with an advanced solid tumor such as melanoma, head and neck, liver or kidney cancer.

J is TRBJ1-1 and V is TRBV7-9, with TRBD1 matching over 7 bases. This CDR3 has 16 amino acids. In germline, CDR1 is SEHNR, CDR2 FQNEAQ (reference sequence). With 5 bases clipped from V and 0 bases from J, the junction kept 9 bases outside the gene matches. CDR3 in amino acids: CASSPRQGPLNTEAFF. CDR3 DNA sequence: TGTGCCAGCAGCCCTCGACAGGGACCCCTGAACACTGAAGCTTTCTTT.

The chain uses TRBV19 and TRBJ2-7; 11 nucleotides line up with TRBD1. The germline gives CDR1 LNHDA, CDR2 SQIVND (reference sequence). V lost 7 bases and J lost 6; bases outside the gene matches: 11. The CDR3 has 15 amino acids. CDR3 coding DNA: TGTGCCAGTACCCTATCCGGACAGGGGGCACGCGAGCAGTACTTC. This sequence encodes CASTLSGQGAREQYF.

This sequence joins TRBV5-1 and TRBJ1-1; D not resolved. CDR3 length: 13 amino acids. Germline loops: CDR1 SGHRS, CDR2 YFSETQ. The V end lost 4 bases, the J end lost 5 bases, and 12 bases lay between the germline ends. CDR3 in amino acids: CASSGAENTEAFF. For the CDR3, the DNA is TGCGCCAGCAGCGGAGCGGAAAATACTGAAGCTTTCTTT.

The chain has TRBV5-1 and TRBJ2-3, with 7 bases that match TRBD1. Germline V gene lookup returns CDR1 SGHRS and CDR2 YFSETQ. J was trimmed by 0 bases and V by 5 bases; bases with no gene match: 6. The CDR3 is 15 amino acids. The CDR3 nucleotides are TGCGCCAGCAGACGAGGGACAGAGAGCACAGATACGCAGTATTTT. Protein: CASRRGTESTDTQYF. The variable domain in full, with the rest retrieved from reference TRBV5-1 and TRBJ2-3, is KAGVTQTPRYLIKTRGQQVTLSCSPISGHRSVSWYQQTPGQGLQFLFEYFSETQRNKGNFPGRFSGRQFSNSRSEMNVSTLELGDSALYLCASRRGTESTDTQYFGPGTRLTVL.

This clone has only one observation. This chain uses TRBV19 with TRBJ2-1; 7 bases are a match to TRBD1. With 7 bases clipped from V and 7 bases from J, the junction kept 7 bases outside the gene matches. This CDR3 contains 13 residues. The germline gives CDR1 LNHDA, CDR2 SQIVND (reference sequence). The CDR3 bases are TGTGCCAGTACCTTGACAGGGTGGAATGAGCAGTTCTTC. Translating it yields CASTLTGWNEQFF.

This clone was found once. This chain joins TRBV7-9 and TRBJ2-4; the D call may be TRBD1 or TRBD2 (6 bases each). Trimming took 4 bases from V and 4 from J, leaving 11 bases between them. Germline lookup yields CDR1 SEHNR and CDR2 FQNEAQ (reference sequence). This CDR3 comprises 14 residues. The CDR3 region is CASSSRRGKNIQYF. For the CDR3, the DNA is TGTGCCAGCAGCTCACGGAGGGGGAAAAACATTCAGTACTTC.

The chain joins TRBV28 to TRBJ1-6, with TRBD1 matching over 7 bases. Germline values: CDR1 MDHEN, CDR2 SYDVKM. There are 15 residues in the CDR3. The trim removed 6 bases at V and 7 bases at J, leaving 9 bases unmatched. CDR3 in amino acids: CASSWIQGTNSPLHF. DNA of the CDR3: TGTGCCAGCAGCTGGATACAGGGGACAAATTCACCCCTCCACTTT.

V gene TRBV5-1 combines with J gene TRBJ1-3, with D possibly being TRBD1 (5 bases). The V and J ends lost 3 bases and 0 bases respectively, with 16 bases between them. This CDR3 has 17 amino acids. CDR1 is SGHRS and CDR2 is YFSETQ in the germline V gene. DNA for the CDR3: TGCGCCAGCAGCTACTCTCCGGGACGAAGCTCTGGAAACACCATATATTTT. Encoded protein: CASSYSPGRSSGNTIYF.

The V gene is TRBV7-8, the J gene TRBJ1-5, with 9 bases lining up with TRBD1. Germline V lookup: CDR1 SGHVS, CDR2 FQNEAQ. Losses at the gene ends were 0 bases for V and 2 bases for J; bases not matched to a gene: 11. CDR3 length equals 19 residues. The CDR3 region has the DNA TGTGCCAGCAGCTTAGCCCTGACAGGGGGAAAGAGTGGCAATCAGCCCCAGCATTTT. Its translation: CASSLALTGGKSGNQPQHF. Full variable domain (outside the CDR3, taken from reference TRBV7-8 and TRBJ1-5): GAGVSQSPRYKVAKRGQDVALRCDPISGHVSLFWYQQALGQGPEFLTYFQNEAQLDKSGLPSDRFFAERPEGSVSTLKIQRTQQEDSAVYLCASSLALTGGKSGNQPQHFGDGTRLSIL.

This chain uses TRBV29-1 with TRBJ1-2, with TRBD1 identical over 7 bases. The CDR3 extends over 13 amino acids. V gave up 1 base and J gave up 8 bases; unmatched junction bases: 7. Germline values: CDR1 SQVTM, CDR2 ANQGSEA. The CDR3 loop reads CSVEAQTGTGYTF. CDR3 nucleotide sequence: TGCAGCGTTGAAGCCCAGACAGGGACCGGCTACACCTTC.

This sequence joins TRBV7-6 and TRBJ1-1, with D possibly being TRBD1 (5 bases). Trimming pared 8 bases from V and 10 bases from J, leaving 23 bases between. Germline V CDR1 and CDR2: SGHVS, FNYEAQ. The CDR3 runs 14 residues. CDR3 bases: TGTGCCAGCGGCAACCCAGGGAGCAGGGACGTAGCTTTCTTT. Translation gives CASGNPGSRDVAFF.

The chain uses TRBV28 and TRBJ2-1, with 9 bases fitting TRBD2. This CDR3 contains 17 residues. Trimming cost V 5 bases and J 5 bases; bases outside gene matches: 13. Germline-derived CDR1 and CDR2 are MDHEN and SYDVKM. CDR3 protein: CASSPRPSGEYDNEQFF. The CDR3 nucleotides read TGTGCCAGCAGTCCCCGTCCTAGCGGGGAGTACGACAATGAGCAGTTCTTC.

The chain uses TRBV7-8 and TRBJ1-1; the D gene is possibly TRBD1 (5 bases). The V and J ends lost 5 bases and 4 bases respectively, with 17 bases between them. CDR1 and CDR2 (germline): SGHVS, FQNEAQ. This CDR3 contains 15 residues. CDR3 sequence reads: CASSQGAGHGTEAFF. The CDR3 bases are TGTGCCAGCAGCCAAGGGGCCGGCCATGGCACTGAAGCTTTCTTT.

The V gene is TRBV2, the J gene TRBJ2-1, with 11 bases matching TRBD2. The length of the CDR3 is 16 residues. The V gene end was trimmed by 8 bases and the J gene end by 7 bases; junction bases not matched to a gene: 13. Germline lookup yields CDR1 SNHLY and CDR2 FYNNEI. This chain's CDR3 is CASRIGLAGGQNEQFF. The CDR3, as DNA: TGTGCCAGCCGCATCGGTCTAGCGGGAGGCCAAAATGAGCAGTTCTTC.

The gene calls are TRBV4-1 and TRBJ2-7; 10 positions agree with TRBD2. V was pared by 3 bases and J by 7 bases, with 15 bases of the junction left unmatched. The CDR3 covers 17 residues. In germline, CDR1 is MGHRA, CDR2 YSYEKL. The CDR3 here is CASSQATSGVFLGEQYF. The CDR3 coding sequence is TGCGCCAGCAGCCAGGCAACTAGCGGGGTCTTCCTCGGTGAGCAGTACTTC.

This rearrangement joins TRBV7-2 to TRBJ2-5, with D maybe TRBD1 (6 bases). CDR1 SGHTA and CDR2 FQGNSA come from the germline V gene. This CDR3 has 12 amino acids. The V end was cut by 5 bases, the J end by 6 bases, with 10 bases between. The CDR3 DNA reads TGTGCCAGCAGCATTCAGGGGAAGACCCAGTACTTC. Protein: CASSIQGKTQYF. Combining the CDR3 with reference TRBV7-2 and TRBJ2-5 gives the whole variable domain GAGVSQSPSNKVTEKGKDVELRCDPISGHTALYWYRQSLGQGLEFLIYFQGNSAPDKSGLPSDRFSAERTGGSVSTLTIQRTQQEDSAVYLCASSIQGKTQYFGPGTRLLVL.

The rearrangement uses TRBV10-3 and TRBJ2-2, with D unresolved. The CDR3 loop spans 15 amino acids. Germline-derived CDR1 and CDR2 are ENHRY and SYGVKD. V dropped 3 bases and J dropped 0 bases, with 8 bases sitting between them. In nucleotides, the CDR3 is TGTGCCATCAGTGATCTTCAGCCGAACACCGGGGAGCTGTTTTTT. Translated, it gives CAISDLQPNTGELFF.

The DNA of the CDR3 is TGTGCCAGCAGCTCAGGGAGGGTTCGCTCTGGAAACACCATATATTTT. It translates to CASSSGRVRSGNTIYF. The gene calls are TRBV4-2 and TRBJ1-3, with a weak D call TRBD1 (5 bases). Per the germline V gene, CDR1 is LGHNA and CDR2 is YNFKEQ. Trimming pared 5 bases from V and 0 bases from J, leaving 14 bases between. The CDR3 length is 16 residues.

V is TRBV4-1 and J is TRBJ2-2, with a possible D match to TRBD1 (6 bases). This CDR3 is 15 amino acids long. Germline lookup yields CDR1 MGHRA and CDR2 YSYEKL. Trimming removed 4 bases from V and 1 base from J, with 10 bases in between. The CDR3 sequence: CASSPGTLNTGELFF. The DNA for the CDR3 is TGCGCCAGCAGCCCAGGGACACTGAACACCGGGGAGCTGTTTTTT.

The gene calls are TRBV5-4 and TRBJ1-5, with a tentative D call TRBD1 (5 bases). Trimming left V 4 bases short and J 7 bases short, with 15 bases between. The CDR3 length is 14 residues. CDR1 SGHNT and CDR2 YYREEE come from the germline V gene (reference sequence). The CDR3 loop reads CASSLGTGEQPQHF. In nucleotides, the CDR3 is TGTGCCAGCAGCCTAGGGACCGGAGAGCAGCCCCAGCATTTT.

Here the CDR3 reads CASSYGRENRYEQYF. The CDR3 DNA follows: TGTGCCAGCAGTTACGGGCGGGAGAATAGGTACGAGCAGTACTTC. The rearrangement links TRBV6-6 to TRBJ2-7; 7 bases align to TRBD2. The germline gives CDR1 MNHNY, CDR2 SVGAGI (reference sequence). This CDR3 is 15 amino acids long. The ends lost 2 bases at V and 4 bases at J; junction bases unmatched: 8.

The rearrangement joins TRBV19 to TRBJ2-3, with D possibly being TRBD1 (6 bases). CDR3 size: 14 residues. The germline V gene has CDR1 LNHDA and CDR2 SQIVND (reference sequence). V was trimmed by 3 bases and J by 0 bases, leaving 7 bases between them. In DNA form, the CDR3 reads TGTGCCAGTAGTATCGGACAGAGCACAGATACGCAGTATTTT. This gives the protein CASSIGQSTDTQYF.

This chain links TRBV4-1 with TRBJ2-1; 13 bases are shared with TRBD2. Germline V CDR1 and CDR2: MGHRA, YSYEKL. The CDR3 sequence is 16 residues long. Germline trimming cut 2 bases from V and 7 bases from J; bases unmatched to any gene: 5. CDR3 protein: CASSQPTSGRTNEQFF. The CDR3 region has the DNA TGCGCCAGCAGCCAACCGACTAGCGGGAGGACAAATGAGCAGTTCTTC.

J is TRBJ2-2 and V is TRBV10-3, with 7 bases identical to TRBD1. The CDR3 length is 16 residues. In germline, CDR1 is ENHRY, CDR2 SYGVKD. V trimming: 3 bases; J trimming: 2 bases; junction bases outside the gene matches: 6. The CDR3 loop is CAISDANRGNTGELFF. The CDR3 DNA reads as TGTGCCATCAGTGACGCGAACAGGGGTAACACCGGGGAGCTGTTTTTT.

The gene calls are TRBV6-6 and TRBJ2-5; D possibly corresponds to TRBD1 (5 bases). This CDR3 spans 13 amino acids. The germline CDR1 and CDR2 sequences are MNHNY and SVGAGI (reference sequence). V dropped 6 bases and J dropped 1 base, with 9 bases sitting between them. CDR3 coding DNA: TGTGCCAGCAGCGGACACCTCCAAGAGACCCAGTACTTC. Its protein is CASSGHLQETQYF.

This chain links TRBV7-9 with TRBJ2-7; D may be TRBD1 (6 bases). Trimming took off 1 base at V and 7 bases at J, with 11 bases between the two ends. Germline CDR1 reads SEHNR; CDR2 reads FQNEAQ (reference sequence). The length of the CDR3 is 13 residues. The CDR3 DNA sequence: TGTGCCAGCAGCTTAGGCAGGGGCCGGGAGCAGTACTTC. It specifies CASSLGRGREQYF.

The chain links TRBV4-1 to TRBJ1-1; D gene ambiguous. Trimming pared 1 base from V and 5 bases from J, leaving 14 bases between. This CDR3 has 15 residues. CDR1 and CDR2 (germline): MGHRA, YSYEKL. The CDR3 loop is CASSQVVGVRTEAFF. DNA of the CDR3: TGCGCCAGCAGCCAAGTAGTCGGGGTGAGGACTGAAGCTTTCTTT.

This chain joins TRBV7-2 and TRBJ2-7; D remains unclear. The CDR3 sequence is 12 residues long. V lost 5 bases to trimming and J lost 3 bases, with 8 bases between them. Germline V lookup: CDR1 SGHTA, CDR2 FQGNSA. CDR3 sequence (DNA): TGTGCCAGCAGCCTACAGTTCTACGAGCAGTACTTC. As protein: CASSLQFYEQYF. The full variable domain, with the rest looked up from reference TRBV7-2 and TRBJ2-7, is GAGVSQSPSNKVTEKGKDVELRCDPISGHTALYWYRQSLGQGLEFLIYFQGNSAPDKSGLPSDRFSAERTGGSVSTLTIQRTQQEDSAVYLCASSLQFYEQYFGPGTRLTVT.

The V call is TRBV5-1, the J call TRBJ2-1; D uncertain. This CDR3 is 15 amino acids long. V lost 0 bases and J lost 5, with 12 bases in between. Germline CDR1 is SGHRS and CDR2 is YFSETQ. For the CDR3, the DNA is TGCGCCAGCAGCTTGGAACCTGGGATCCACAATGAGCAGTTCTTC. It translates to CASSLEPGIHNEQFF.

This clone has only one observation. For the CDR3, the DNA is TGTGCCAGTAGTCCTGGGAGCGGATACTACAATGAGCAGTTCTTC. This sequence encodes CASSPGSGYYNEQFF. V and J are TRBV19 and TRBJ2-1; TRBD2 might be the D (5 bases). Trimming left V 5 bases short and J 3 bases short, with 14 bases between. CDR1 and CDR2 from the germline V gene are LNHDA and SQIVND (reference sequence). The CDR3 extends over 15 amino acids.

The rearrangement joins TRBV2 to TRBJ1-5; D not resolved. Trimming cost V 9 bases and J 2 bases, with 20 bases left between them. CDR1 SNHLY and CDR2 FYNNEI come from the germline V gene. This CDR3 comprises 16 residues. For the CDR3, the DNA is TGTGCCAGGAGAAGTCCCCCGGGGTCACGCAATCAGCCCCAGCATTTT. Translated: CARRSPPGSRNQPQHF. Complete variable domain (other parts from reference TRBV2 and TRBJ1-5): EPEVTQTPSHQVTQMGQEVILRCVPISNHLYFYWYRQILGQKVEFLVSFYNNEISEKSEIFDDQFSVERPDGSNFTLKIRSTKLEDSAMYFCARRSPPGSRNQPQHFGDGTRLSIL.

The rearrangement joins TRBV27 to TRBJ1-1; D call uncertain. V was clipped by 1 base and J by 4 bases, with 10 bases between them. This CDR3 spans 14 amino acids. The germline CDR1 and CDR2 sequences are MNHEY and SMNVEV (reference sequence). CDR3 sequence: CASSLFVGSTEAFF. The CDR3 nucleotides are TGTGCCAGCAGTTTATTCGTAGGGAGCACTGAAGCTTTCTTT.